The 5 T cell receptor beta chains below were found in one sample sequenced in a study of blood T cell repertoires in COVID-19. Here immunoSEQ multiplex PCR was the method, and the copy in TCRdb shows in-frame clones only, minus some. The sample shows more than 150,000 clones, 80% to 85% of them seen only once. Input material: peripheral blood. The receptors shown here come from a middle-aged woman with acute or convalescent COVID-19.

The genes are TRBV9 and TRBJ2-2; 8 positions match TRBD2. Trimming took 0 bases from V and 3 from J; bases not matched to a gene: 7. CDR1 is SGDLS and CDR2 is YYNGEE in the germline V gene. The CDR3 extends over 17 amino acids. The CDR3 sequence: CASSVGHSGLDTGELFF. The CDR3 region has the DNA TGTGCCAGCAGCGTAGGCCACTCGGGACTAGACACCGGGGAGCTGTTTTTT.

The V and J genes are TRBV11-2 and TRBJ2-7, with a possible D match to TRBD1 (7 bases). The CDR3 is 15 amino acids. Germline CDR1 SGHAT, CDR2 FQNNGV. V lost 6 bases, J lost 3 bases, and 18 bases lay in between. CDR3: CASRPIRQGGYEQYF. The CDR3 DNA reads as TGTGCCAGCAGACCCATAAGACAGGGAGGCTACGAGCAGTACTTC.

The rearrangement links TRBV28 to TRBJ1-1, with D possibly matching TRBD1 (5 bases). The ends were cut back, 7 bases at V and 6 bases at J, with 9 bases in the middle. Germline V gene sequence: CDR1 MDHEN, CDR2 SYDVKM. The CDR3 has 11 amino acids. CDR3 residues: CASNVGAEAFF. The DNA of the CDR3 is TGTGCCAGCAATGTAGGGGCTGAAGCTTTCTTT.

The rearrangement links TRBV11-3 to TRBJ2-1; TRBD2 agrees at 14 bases. The V gene end was trimmed by 3 bases and the J gene end by 3 bases; junction bases not matched to a gene: 4. Germline lookup yields CDR1 SGHNT and CDR2 YENEEA. The CDR3 totals 17 residues. The CDR3 DNA sequence: TGTGCCAGCAGCTTGGGACTAGCGGGAGTAAGCTACAATGAGCAGTTCTTC. It specifies CASSLGLAGVSYNEQFF.

The chain carries TRBV11-3 and TRBJ1-1; 9 nucleotides match TRBD1. With 4 bases clipped from V and 1 base from J, the junction kept 1 base outside the gene matches. The germline CDR1 and CDR2 sequences are SGHNT and YENEEA. The CDR3 totals 14 residues. The CDR3 DNA sequence: TGTGCCAGCAGCTCGGGACAGGGGAACACTGAAGCTTTCTTT. Protein: CASSSGQGNTEAFF.